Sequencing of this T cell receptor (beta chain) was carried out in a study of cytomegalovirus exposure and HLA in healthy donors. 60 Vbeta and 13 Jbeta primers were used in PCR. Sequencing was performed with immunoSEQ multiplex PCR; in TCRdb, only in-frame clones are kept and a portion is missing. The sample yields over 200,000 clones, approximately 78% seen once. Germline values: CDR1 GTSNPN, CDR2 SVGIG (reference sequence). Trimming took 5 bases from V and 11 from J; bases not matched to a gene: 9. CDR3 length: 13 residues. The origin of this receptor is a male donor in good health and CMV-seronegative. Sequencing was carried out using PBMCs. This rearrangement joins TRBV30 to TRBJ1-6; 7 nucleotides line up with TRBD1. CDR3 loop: CAWARTGFAPLHF. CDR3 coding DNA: TGTGCCTGGGCTCGGACAGGTTTTGCACCCCTCCACTTT. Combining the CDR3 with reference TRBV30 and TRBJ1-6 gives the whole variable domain SQTIHQWPATLVQPVGSPLSLECTVEGTSNPNLYWYRQAAGRGLQLLFYSVGIGQISSEVPQNLSASRPQDRQFILSSKKLLLSDSGFYLCAWARTGFAPLHFGNGTRLTVT.